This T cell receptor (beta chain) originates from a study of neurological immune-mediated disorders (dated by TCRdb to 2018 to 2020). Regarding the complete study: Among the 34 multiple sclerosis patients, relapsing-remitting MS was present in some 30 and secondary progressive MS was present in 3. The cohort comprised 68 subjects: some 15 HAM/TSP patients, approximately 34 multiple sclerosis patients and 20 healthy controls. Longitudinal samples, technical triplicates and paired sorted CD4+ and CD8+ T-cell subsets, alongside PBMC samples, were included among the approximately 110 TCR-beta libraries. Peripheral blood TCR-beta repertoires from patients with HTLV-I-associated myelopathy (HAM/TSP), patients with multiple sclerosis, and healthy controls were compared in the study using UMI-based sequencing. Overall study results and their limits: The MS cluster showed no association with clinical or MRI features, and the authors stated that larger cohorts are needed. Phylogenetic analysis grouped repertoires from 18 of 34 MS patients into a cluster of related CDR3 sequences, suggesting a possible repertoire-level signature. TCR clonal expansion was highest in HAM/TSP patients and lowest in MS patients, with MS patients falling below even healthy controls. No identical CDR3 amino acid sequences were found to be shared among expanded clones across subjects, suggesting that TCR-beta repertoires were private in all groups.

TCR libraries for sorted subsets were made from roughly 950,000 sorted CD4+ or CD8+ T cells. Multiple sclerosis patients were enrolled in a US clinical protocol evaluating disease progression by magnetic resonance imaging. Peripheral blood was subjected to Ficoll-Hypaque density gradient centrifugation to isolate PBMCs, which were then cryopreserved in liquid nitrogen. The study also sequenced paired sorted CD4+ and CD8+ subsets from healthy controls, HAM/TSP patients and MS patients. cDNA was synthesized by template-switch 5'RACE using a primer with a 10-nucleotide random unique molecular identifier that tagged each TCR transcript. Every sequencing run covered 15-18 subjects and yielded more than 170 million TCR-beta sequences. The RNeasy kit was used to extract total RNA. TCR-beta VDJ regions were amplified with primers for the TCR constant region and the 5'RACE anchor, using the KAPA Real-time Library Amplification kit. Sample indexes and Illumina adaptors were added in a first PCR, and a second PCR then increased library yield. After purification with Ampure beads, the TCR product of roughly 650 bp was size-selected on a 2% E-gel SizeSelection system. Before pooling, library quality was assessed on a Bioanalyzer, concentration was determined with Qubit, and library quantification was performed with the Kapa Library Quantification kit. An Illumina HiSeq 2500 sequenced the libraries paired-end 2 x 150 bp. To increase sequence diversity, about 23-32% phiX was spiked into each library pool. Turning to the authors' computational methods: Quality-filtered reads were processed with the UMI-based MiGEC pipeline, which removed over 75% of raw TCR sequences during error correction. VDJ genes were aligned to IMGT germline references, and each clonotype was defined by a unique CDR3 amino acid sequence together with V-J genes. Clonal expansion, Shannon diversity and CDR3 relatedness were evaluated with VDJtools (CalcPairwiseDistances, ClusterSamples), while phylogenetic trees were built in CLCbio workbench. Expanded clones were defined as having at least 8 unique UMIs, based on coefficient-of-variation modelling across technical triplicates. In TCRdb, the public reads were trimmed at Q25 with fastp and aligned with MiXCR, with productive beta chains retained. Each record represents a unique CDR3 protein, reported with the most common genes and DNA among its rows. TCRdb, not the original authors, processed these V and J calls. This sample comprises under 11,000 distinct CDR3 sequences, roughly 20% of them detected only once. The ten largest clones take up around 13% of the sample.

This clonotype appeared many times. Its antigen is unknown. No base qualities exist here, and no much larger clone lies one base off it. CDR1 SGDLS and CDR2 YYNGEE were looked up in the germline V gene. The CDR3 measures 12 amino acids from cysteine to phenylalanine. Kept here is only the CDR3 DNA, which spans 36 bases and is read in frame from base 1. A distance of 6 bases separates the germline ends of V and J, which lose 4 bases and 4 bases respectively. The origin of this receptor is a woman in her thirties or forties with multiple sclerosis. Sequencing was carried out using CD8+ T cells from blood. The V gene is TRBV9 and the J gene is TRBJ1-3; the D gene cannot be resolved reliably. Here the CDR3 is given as CASSLQGNTIYF. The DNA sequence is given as TGTGCCAGCAGCCTCCAGGGAAACACCATATATTTT.